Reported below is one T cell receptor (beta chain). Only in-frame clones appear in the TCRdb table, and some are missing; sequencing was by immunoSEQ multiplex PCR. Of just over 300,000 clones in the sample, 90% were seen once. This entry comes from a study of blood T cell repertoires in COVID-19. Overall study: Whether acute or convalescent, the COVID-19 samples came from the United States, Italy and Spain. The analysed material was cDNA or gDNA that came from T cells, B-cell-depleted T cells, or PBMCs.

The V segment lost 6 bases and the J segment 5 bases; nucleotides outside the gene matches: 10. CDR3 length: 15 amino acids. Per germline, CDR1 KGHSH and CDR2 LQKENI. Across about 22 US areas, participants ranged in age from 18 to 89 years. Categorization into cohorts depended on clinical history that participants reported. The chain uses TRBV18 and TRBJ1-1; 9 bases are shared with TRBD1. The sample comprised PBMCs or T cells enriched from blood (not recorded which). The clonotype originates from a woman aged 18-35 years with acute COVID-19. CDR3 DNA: TGTGCCAGCTCCCCCGGGACAGGGCCGGGGACTGAAGCTTTCTTT. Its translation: CASSPGTGPGTEAFF.